This T cell receptor beta chain was retrieved from a study of T-cell memory formation after mild COVID-19. Whole-study results and caveats: Confirmation of SARS-CoV-2 specificity was lacking for second-wave clones peaking day 37. Detection of some responders pre-infection suggested pre-existing cross-reactive memory T cells participated.

Constant-segment-primed 5'RACE gave TCR alpha and TCR beta cDNA libraries with sample barcodes and UMIs. Via MiXCR, TCRdb re-called the 5' RACE reads, giving one row per CDR3 protein. The data contain a few hundred thousand distinct CDR3 sequences, around a sixth of them singletons. Trimming stripped 3 bases from V and 0 bases from J, with 12 bases between. Germline V CDR1 and CDR2: SQVTM, ANQGSEA. The CDR3 consists of 15 residues. This clonotype was observed many times. What it recognizes is unknown. The receptor comes from a man aged 18 to 30 who had mild COVID-19 (a few samples of this study predate the infection). Cell type and time point are not known. The sequenced material came from PBMCs or a T cell subset sorted from them (not recorded which). The gene calls are TRBV29-1 and TRBJ2-1; the D is unclear. CDR3 in amino acids: CSVDRATTSYNEQFF. The CDR3 DNA reads as TGCAGCGTTGATCGTGCTACAACCTCCTACAATGAGCAGTTCTTC.